One and the same sample provided the 2 T cell receptor beta chains below, sequenced in a study of cytomegalovirus exposure and HLA in healthy donors. PCR amplification relied on 60 Vbeta primers (plus 13 Jbeta primers). Measured with immunoSEQ multiplex PCR; TCRdb has only the in-frame clones, and not every one. This table holds 200,000 to 250,000 clones, almost 80% found once. Sequencing was performed on PBMCs. These receptors all come from a male donor in good health and CMV-seronegative.

V and J are TRBV5-1 and TRBJ2-5; 8 bases map to TRBD1. Germline trimming cut 0 bases from V and 7 bases from J; bases unmatched to any gene: 14. Germline CDR1 SGHRS, CDR2 YFSETQ. The CDR3 contains 17 residues. DNA of the CDR3: TGCGCCAGCAGCTTGGCCCGGGCAGGGGGCCAGGAAGGGACCCAGTACTTC. This gives the protein CASSLARAGGQEGTQYF.

For this clone: Mismatch with germline at one junction end may stem from a read error. This rearrangement joins TRBV6-1 to TRBJ1-1; 10 bases map to TRBD1. The CDR3 is 16 amino acids. Germline V gene data show CDR1 as MNHNS and CDR2 as SASEGT. The CDR3 protein is CASREGTGVDYTEAFF. For the CDR3, the DNA is TGTGCCAGCAGAGAAGGGACAGGGGTAGACTACACTGAAGCTTTCTTT.